This T cell receptor (beta chain) comes out of a study of cytomegalovirus exposure and HLA in healthy donors. Sequenced by immunoSEQ multiplex PCR; TCRdb stores in-frame clones only, minus some. This table has roughly 310,000 clones, approximately 88% appearing once. Losses at the gene ends were 3 bases for V and 7 bases for J; bases not matched to a gene: 14. The CDR3 runs 16 residues. Germline assignment: CDR1 MNHEY and CDR2 SMNVEV (reference sequence). This chain links TRBV27 with TRBJ2-5; 7 positions match TRBD1. Sequencing was performed on PBMCs. This clonotype originated in a young man in good health and CMV-seronegative. The CDR3 here is CASSLLGAGGVGTQYF. The DNA for the CDR3 is TGTGCCAGCAGTTTGTTAGGGGCAGGGGGTGTGGGGACCCAGTACTTC.